These 21 T cell receptor beta chains originate from one sample sequenced in a study of graft-versus-host responses after intestinal transplantation (dated by TCRdb to the early 2020s). Libraries came from the immunoSEQ multiplex PCR assay. The table was pulled from immuneACCESS by TCRdb, which kept in-frame rearrangements only. Such tables lose some clones; where checked, under half of the loss comes from unresolved V genes, and the rest has no known cause. For this sample the table gives some 29,000 clones, of which about 80% were detected only once. Of the sample, approximately 3% falls within the top ten clones. Dithiothreitol, EDTA incubations and collagenase D digestion were used to isolate intraepithelial and lamina propria lymphocytes from graft specimens. Sequencing used ileum tissue, obtained 98 days after intestinal transplantation. The receptors derive from a human patient who received an intestinal transplant, so some T cells may come from the graft donor.

The rearrangement links TRBV28 to TRBJ1-1; possibly TRBD1 for D (6 bases). This CDR3 region has 13 residues. The germline gives CDR1 MDHEN, CDR2 SYDVKM. Trimming stripped 7 bases from V and 4 bases from J, with 13 bases between. The CDR3 loop reads CASTGGWGTEAFF. The CDR3 DNA is TGTGCCAGCACCGGGGGCTGGGGCACTGAAGCTTTCTTT.

The genes are TRBV28 and TRBJ2-4; 14 bases agree with TRBD2. This CDR3 has 16 amino acids. J was trimmed by 15 bases and V by 2 bases; bases with no gene match: 12. CDR1 and CDR2 from the germline V gene are MDHEN and SYDVKM. The CDR3 sequence: CASSLRLAGGTGGSYF. Written as DNA, the CDR3 is TGTGCCAGCAGTTTAAGACTAGCGGGGGGGACTGGAGGATCGTACTTC.

This chain links TRBV4-2 with TRBJ2-5; D may be TRBD2 (7 bases). This CDR3 comprises 17 residues. V lost 5 bases and J lost 4, with 23 bases in between. Germline CDR1 LGHNA, CDR2 YNFKEQ. CDR3 in amino acids: CASSEATGGRVGETQYF. DNA for the CDR3: TGTGCCAGCAGCGAGGCAACGGGGGGCCGGGTGGGAGAGACCCAGTACTTC.

V usage is TRBV5-4 and J usage is TRBJ2-1; D tentatively fits TRBD1 or TRBD2 (6 bases each). Germline V CDR1 and CDR2: SGHNT, YYREEE (reference sequence). The CDR3 consists of 13 residues. Trimming took 0 bases from V and 8 from J, leaving 9 bases between them. CDR3 sequence: CASSLGRGDEQFF. CDR3 DNA: TGTGCCAGCAGCTTGGGTAGGGGGGATGAGCAGTTCTTC.

The chain is built from TRBV7-2 and TRBJ2-3; the D gene is possibly TRBD2 (5 bases). Germline V gene sequence: CDR1 SGHTA, CDR2 FQGNSA. The CDR3 covers 15 residues. Trimming pared 9 bases from V and 6 bases from J, leaving 22 bases between. CDR3 amino acids: CASSRGAAYIDTQYF. The CDR3 DNA sequence: TGTGCCAGTTCCCGGGGAGCGGCTTACATCGATACGCAGTATTTT.

The genes are TRBV19 and TRBJ2-3; the D is unclear. CDR1 and CDR2 (germline): LNHDA, SQIVND (reference sequence). Trimming pared 1 base from V and 0 bases from J, leaving 14 bases between. This CDR3 contains 17 residues. Written as DNA, the CDR3 is TGTGCCAGTAGTATAGCTCCTCACTCAATAAGCACAGATACGCAGTATTTT. Its translation is CASSIAPHSISTDTQYF. The whole variable domain, remainder taken from reference TRBV19 and TRBJ2-3, is DGGITQSPKYLFRKEGQNVTLSCEQNLNHDAMYWYRQDPGQGLRLIYYSQIVNDFQKGDIAEGYSVSREKKESFPLTVTSAQKNPTAFYLCASSIAPHSISTDTQYFGPGTRLTVL.

V usage is TRBV5-4 and J usage is TRBJ2-7, with D hard to call. The V gene lost 1 base and the J gene lost 3 bases, with 5 bases spanning the gap. Per the germline V gene, CDR1 is SGHNT and CDR2 is YYREEE (reference sequence). The CDR3 runs 12 residues. The CDR3: CASSLWGYEQYF. The CDR3 region has the DNA TGTGCCAGCAGCTTGTGGGGCTACGAGCAGTACTTC.

The chain links TRBV5-4 to TRBJ2-3, with TRBD1 matching 8 bases. The CDR3 runs to 17 residues. V shed 5 bases and J 4 bases; nucleotides not matched to a gene: 15. Germline values: CDR1 SGHNT, CDR2 YYREEE (reference sequence). The CDR3 is CASSPSGGAFSPDTQYF. The CDR3 region has the DNA TGTGCCAGCAGTCCCTCAGGGGGCGCGTTCAGCCCAGATACGCAGTATTTT.

The rearrangement uses TRBV2 and TRBJ1-2, with 9 positions matching TRBD1. Germline V lookup: CDR1 SNHLY, CDR2 FYNNEI. The junction had 12 bases not matched to a gene; V was cut back by 5 bases and J by 8 bases. The CDR3 is 15 residues long. The CDR3 is CASSPRQGVLYGYTF. The CDR3 nucleotides read TGTGCCAGCAGTCCGAGACAGGGGGTATTATACGGCTACACCTTC.

This clone rates as medium-sized (0.01 to 0.1%). This sequence joins TRBV15 and TRBJ1-2; no clear D gene. The CDR3 runs to 13 residues. CDR1 and CDR2 from the germline V gene are LNHNV and YYDKDF (reference sequence). V was shortened by 4 bases and J by 6 bases, with 12 bases between the two germline ends. This CDR3 is CATSTEMVDGYTF. DNA of the CDR3: TGTGCCACCAGCACGGAAATGGTGGATGGCTACACCTTC.

The rearrangement uses TRBV7-2 and TRBJ2-5, with no clear D. Germline V gives CDR1 SGHTA, CDR2 FQGNSA. CDR3 size: 16 residues. V lost 3 bases and J lost 5, with 19 bases in between. The CDR3 here is CASSFDLYYLGETQYF. CDR3 coding DNA: TGTGCCAGCAGCTTCGACCTTTACTATTTGGGGGAGACCCAGTACTTC.

V usage is TRBV4-1 and J usage is TRBJ1-1, with TRBD1 as a possible D gene (6 bases). V was clipped by 0 bases and J by 4 bases, with 30 bases between them. There are 21 residues in the CDR3. The germline CDR1 and CDR2 sequences are MGHRA and YSYEKL. The CDR3 is CASSQDGGRSVRYILATEAFF. The CDR3 nucleotides read TGCGCCAGCAGCCAAGATGGGGGGCGCTCAGTACGCTACATCTTGGCCACTGAAGCTTTCTTT.

This clone was counted only a few times. The V call is TRBV15, the J call TRBJ2-7; D is perhaps TRBD1 (7 bases). This CDR3 spans 15 amino acids. Per germline, CDR1 LNHNV and CDR2 YYDKDF (reference sequence). V was shortened by 3 bases and J by 5 bases, with 17 bases between the two germline ends. The CDR3 DNA reads TGTGCCACCAGCAGGGGGGGAACAGGGGTACACGAGCAGTACTTC. Its translation is CATSRGGTGVHEQYF.

V usage is TRBV6-6 and J usage is TRBJ2-1; D might be TRBD1 or TRBD2, each matching 6 bases. Germline V gives CDR1 MNHNY, CDR2 SVGAGI (reference sequence). The CDR3 consists of 12 residues. Trimming removed 5 bases at V and 8 bases at J, with 10 bases between. The CDR3, as DNA: TGTGCCAGCAGTACAAGGGGGGATGAGCAGTTCTTC. It yields the protein CASSTRGDEQFF.

V is TRBV7-9 and J is TRBJ1-3; 8 nucleotides align to TRBD1. The CDR3 spans 17 residues. Losses at the gene ends were 1 base for V and 6 bases for J; bases not matched to a gene: 11. Germline V lookup: CDR1 SEHNR, CDR2 FQNEAQ (reference sequence). The CDR3 spells CASSLGTGTGRANTIYF. DNA for the CDR3: TGTGCCAGCAGCTTAGGCACAGGGACAGGTCGGGCAAACACCATATATTTT. Supplemented by reference TRBV7-9 and TRBJ1-3, the full variable domain reads DTGVSQNPRHKITKRGQNVTFRCDPISEHNRLYWYRQTLGQGPEFLTYFQNEAQLEKSRLLSDRFSAERPKGSFSTLEIQRTEQGDSAMYLCASSLGTGTGRANTIYFGEGSWLTVV.

V and J are TRBV4-1 and TRBJ1-5; no firm D call. Germline values: CDR1 MGHRA, CDR2 YSYEKL. Trimming pared 0 bases from V and 6 bases from J, leaving 12 bases between. The CDR3 is 15 amino acids. The CDR3 sequence: CASSQENAYGQPQHF. CDR3 nucleotides: TGCGCCAGCAGCCAAGAAAATGCATACGGTCAGCCCCAGCATTTT.

The chain carries TRBV4-1 and TRBJ1-5; D gene ambiguous. V was shortened by 2 bases and J by 0 bases, with 20 bases between the two germline ends. The CDR3 is 19 amino acids. Germline CDR1 MGHRA, CDR2 YSYEKL. The CDR3 coding sequence is TGCGCCAGCAGCCAAAGGACTTTTGGCGGATTATATAGCAATCAGCCCCAGCATTTT. Translation: CASSQRTFGGLYSNQPQHF.

The chain employs TRBV25-1 and TRBJ2-7; no clear D. V shed 3 bases and J shed 2 bases, with 2 bases lying between them. The CDR3 runs 11 residues. CDR1 is MGHDK, CDR2 SYGVNS, per germline. CDR3 protein: CASSDTYEQYF. The CDR3 coding sequence is TGTGCCAGCAGTGACACCTACGAGCAGTACTTC.

This clone has a handful of counts. CDR3 sequence reads: CASLKWTGASGELFF. The CDR3 region has the DNA TGTGCCAGCCTTAAATGGACAGGGGCATCCGGGGAGCTGTTTTTT. V is TRBV6-5 and J is TRBJ2-2; TRBD1 agrees at 9 bases. The junction had 10 bases not matched to a gene; V was cut back by 8 bases and J by 6 bases. CDR3 length: 15 residues. CDR1 MNHEY and CDR2 SVGAGI come from the germline V gene.

CDR3: CASSLIGYSTGELFF. DNA of the CDR3: TGTGCCAGCAGCTTAATAGGATACTCCACCGGGGAGCTGTTTTTT. V usage is TRBV7-9 and J usage is TRBJ2-2; D is unresolved. The CDR3 covers 15 residues. Germline-derived CDR1 and CDR2 are SEHNR and FQNEAQ (reference sequence). V lost 2 bases to trimming and J lost 4 bases, with 11 bases between them.

The chain carries TRBV4-1 and TRBJ2-4, with D possibly matching TRBD2 (5 bases). The CDR3 spans 13 residues. V was cut by 1 base and J by 13 bases, with 14 bases left in between. Germline assignment: CDR1 MGHRA and CDR2 YSYEKL. CDR3 sequence (DNA): TGCGCCAGCAGCCAAGGGATGTCGGAGGACCAGTACTTC. It specifies CASSQGMSEDQYF.